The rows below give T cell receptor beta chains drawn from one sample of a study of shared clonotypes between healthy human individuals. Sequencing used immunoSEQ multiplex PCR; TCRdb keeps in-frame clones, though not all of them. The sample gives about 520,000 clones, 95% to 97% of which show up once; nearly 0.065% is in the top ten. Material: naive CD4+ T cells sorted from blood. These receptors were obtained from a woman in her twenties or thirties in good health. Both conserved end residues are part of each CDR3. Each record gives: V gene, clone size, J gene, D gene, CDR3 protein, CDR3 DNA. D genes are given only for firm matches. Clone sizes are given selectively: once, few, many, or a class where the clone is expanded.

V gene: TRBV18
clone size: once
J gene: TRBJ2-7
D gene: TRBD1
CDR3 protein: CASSDPRGPPFWQYF
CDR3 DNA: TGTGCCAGCTCCGACCCGAGGGGGCCACCTTTCTGGCAGTACTTC

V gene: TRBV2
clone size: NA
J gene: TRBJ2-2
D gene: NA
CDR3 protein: CASSPQGNTGELFF
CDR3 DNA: TGTGCCAGCAGTCCCCAGGGGAACACCGGGGAGCTGTTTTTT

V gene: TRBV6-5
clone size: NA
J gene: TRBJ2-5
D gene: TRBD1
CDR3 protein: CASSTTGGRETQYF
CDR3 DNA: TGTGCCAGCAGTACAACAGGGGGCCGGGAGACCCAGTACTTC

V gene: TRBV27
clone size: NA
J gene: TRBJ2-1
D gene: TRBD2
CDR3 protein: CASSRGLAGAPGSYNEQFF
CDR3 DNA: TGTGCCAGCAGTCGGGGACTAGCGGGAGCTCCCGGCTCCTACAATGAGCAGTTCTTC

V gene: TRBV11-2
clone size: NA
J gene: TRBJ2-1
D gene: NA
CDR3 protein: CASSNMGQSNEQFF
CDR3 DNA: TGTGCCAGCAGCAACATGGGGCAGTCCAATGAGCAGTTCTTC

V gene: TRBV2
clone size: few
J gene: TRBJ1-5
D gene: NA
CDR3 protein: CASAGNIGNQPQHF
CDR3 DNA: TGTGCCAGCGCCGGGAATATAGGCAATCAGCCCCAGCATTTT

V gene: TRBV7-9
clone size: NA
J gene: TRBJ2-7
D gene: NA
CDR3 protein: CASSKPPVYEQYF
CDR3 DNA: TGTGCCAGCAGCAAACCGCCGGTCTACGAGCAGTACTTC

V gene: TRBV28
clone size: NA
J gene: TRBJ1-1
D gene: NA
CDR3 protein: CASSAWVNTEAFF
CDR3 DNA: TGTGCCAGCAGTGCATGGGTGAACACTGAAGCTTTCTTT

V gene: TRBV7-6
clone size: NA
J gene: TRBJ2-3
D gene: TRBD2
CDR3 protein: CASSLEAGAYTDTQYF
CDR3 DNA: TGTGCCAGCAGCTTAGAAGCGGGAGCTTACACAGATACGCAGTATTTT

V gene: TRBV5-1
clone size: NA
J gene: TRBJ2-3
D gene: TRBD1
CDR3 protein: CASSLGQGADTQYF
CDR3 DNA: TGCGCCAGCAGCTTGGGACAGGGGGCAGATACGCAGTATTTT

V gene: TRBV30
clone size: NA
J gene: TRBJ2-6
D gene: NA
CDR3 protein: CAWTELRQSTSSGANVLTF
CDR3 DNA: TGTGCCTGGACCGAACTTAGGCAGTCAACGAGCTCTGGGGCCAACGTCCTGACTTTC

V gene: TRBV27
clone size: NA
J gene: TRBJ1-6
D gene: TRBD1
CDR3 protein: CASGRTGSNSPLHF
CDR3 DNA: TGTGCCAGCGGCCGGACAGGGAGTAATTCACCCCTCCACTTT

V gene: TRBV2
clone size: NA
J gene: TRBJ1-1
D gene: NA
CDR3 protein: CASSDGTWNTEAFF
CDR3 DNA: TGTGCCAGCAGTGACGGTACATGGAACACTGAAGCTTTCTTT

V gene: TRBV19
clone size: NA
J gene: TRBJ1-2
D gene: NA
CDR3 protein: CASSSAGTDLNYGYTF
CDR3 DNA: TGTGCCAGTAGTTCAGCCGGGACGGATCTTAACTATGGCTACACCTTC

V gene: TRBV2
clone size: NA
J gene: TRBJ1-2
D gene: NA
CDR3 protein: CASSTTRSDGYTF
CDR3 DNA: TGTGCCAGCAGTACTACCAGGTCTGATGGCTACACCTTC

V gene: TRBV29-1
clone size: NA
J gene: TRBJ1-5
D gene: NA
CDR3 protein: CSVRVGNQPQHF
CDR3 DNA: TGCAGCGTTCGGGTTGGCAATCAGCCCCAGCATTTT

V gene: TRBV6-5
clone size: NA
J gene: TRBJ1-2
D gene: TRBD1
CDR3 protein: CASSGTGGGYTF
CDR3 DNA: TGTGCCAGCAGTGGGACAGGAGGGGGCTACACCTTC

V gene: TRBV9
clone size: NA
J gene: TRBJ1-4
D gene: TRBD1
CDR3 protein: CASSPGTGGWSNEKLFF
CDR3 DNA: TGTGCCAGCAGCCCAGGGACAGGGGGCTGGTCTAATGAAAAACTGTTTTTT

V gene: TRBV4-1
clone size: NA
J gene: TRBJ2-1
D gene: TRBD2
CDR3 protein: CASSQDLAGGRNEQFF
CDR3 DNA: TGCGCCAGCAGCCAAGATCTAGCGGGAGGCCGCAATGAGCAGTTCTTC

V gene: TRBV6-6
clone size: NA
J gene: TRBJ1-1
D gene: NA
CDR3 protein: CASRSVTTEAFF
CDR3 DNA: TGTGCCAGCAGGTCCGTAACCACTGAAGCTTTCTTT

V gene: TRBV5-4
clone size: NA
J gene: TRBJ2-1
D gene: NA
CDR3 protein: CASSLGQGFYNEQFF
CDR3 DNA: TGTGCCAGCAGCTTGGGCCAGGGGTTTTACAATGAGCAGTTCTTC

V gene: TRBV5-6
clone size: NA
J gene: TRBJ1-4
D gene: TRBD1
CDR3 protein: CASSRRGQATNEKLFF
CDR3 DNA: TGTGCCAGCAGCAGGAGGGGGCAGGCAACTAATGAAAAACTGTTTTTT

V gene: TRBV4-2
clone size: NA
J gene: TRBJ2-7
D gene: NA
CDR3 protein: CASSQGRGGAYEQYF
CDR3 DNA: TGTGCCAGCAGCCAAGGCAGGGGAGGGGCCTACGAGCAGTACTTC

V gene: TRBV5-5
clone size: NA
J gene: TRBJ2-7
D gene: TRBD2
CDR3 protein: CASSKGTSGTGSYEQYF
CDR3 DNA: TGTGCCAGCAGCAAGGGGACTAGCGGGACGGGTTCCTACGAGCAGTACTTC

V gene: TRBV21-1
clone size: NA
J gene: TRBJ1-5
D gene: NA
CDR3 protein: CASTQVAGGSGNQPQHF
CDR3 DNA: NA

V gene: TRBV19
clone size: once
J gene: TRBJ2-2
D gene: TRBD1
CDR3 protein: CASSTRDRGQTGELFF
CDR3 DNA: TGTGCCAGTAGTACCCGGGACAGGGGGCAAACTGGGGAGCTGTTTTTT

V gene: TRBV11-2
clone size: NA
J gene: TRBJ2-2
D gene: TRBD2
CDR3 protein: CASSSRTSRTGELFF
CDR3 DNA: TGTGCCAGCAGCTCTAGGACTAGCCGCACCGGGGAGCTGTTTTTT

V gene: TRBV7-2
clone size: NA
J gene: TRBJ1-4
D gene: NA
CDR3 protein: CASSLVGRATNEKLFF
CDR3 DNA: TGTGCCAGCAGCTTAGTGGGGCGGGCAACTAATGAAAAACTGTTTTTT

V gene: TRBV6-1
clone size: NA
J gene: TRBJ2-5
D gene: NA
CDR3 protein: CASRNNQETQYF
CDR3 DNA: TGTGCCAGCAGAAACAACCAAGAGACCCAGTACTTC

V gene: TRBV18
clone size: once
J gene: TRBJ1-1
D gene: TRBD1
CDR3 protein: CASSEGTENTEAFF
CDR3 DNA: TGTGCCAGCTCTGAAGGGACAGAGAACACTGAAGCTTTCTTT

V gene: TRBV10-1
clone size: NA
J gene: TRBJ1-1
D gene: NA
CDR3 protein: CASSDVRGPVGEAFF
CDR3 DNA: TGCGCCAGCAGTGATGTCCGAGGTCCGGTTGGTGAAGCTTTCTTT